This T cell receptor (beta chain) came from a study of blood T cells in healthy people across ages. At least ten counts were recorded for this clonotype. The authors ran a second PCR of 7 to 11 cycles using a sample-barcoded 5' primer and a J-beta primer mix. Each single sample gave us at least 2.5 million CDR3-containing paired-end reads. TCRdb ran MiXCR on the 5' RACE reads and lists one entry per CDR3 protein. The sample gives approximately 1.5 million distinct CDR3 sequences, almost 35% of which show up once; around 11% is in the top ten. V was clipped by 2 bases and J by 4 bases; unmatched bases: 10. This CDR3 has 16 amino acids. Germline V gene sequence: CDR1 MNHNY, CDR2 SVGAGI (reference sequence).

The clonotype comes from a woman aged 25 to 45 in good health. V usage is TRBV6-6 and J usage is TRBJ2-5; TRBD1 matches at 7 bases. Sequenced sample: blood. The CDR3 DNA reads TGTGCCAGCAGTTACGGAGACAGGGAAGTGGTAGAGACCCAGTACTTC. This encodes CASSYGDREVVETQYF.